This is a list of T cell receptor beta chains from one sample in a study of blood T cell repertoires in COVID-19. Clones were sequenced by immunoSEQ multiplex PCR, and TCRdb holds only the in-frame ones, with some missing. The sample carries approximately 120,000 clones, 75% to 85% recorded once. The source material was peripheral blood. The source of these receptors is an elderly woman with active or convalescent COVID-19. The CDR3 runs from the conserved cysteine through the conserved F or W. A D gene is named only where the DNA matches it firmly. Clone size is stated in some rows and not others, as once, few, many or a class when expanded.

TRBD2	TRBV24-1	.	TRBJ2-1	CATSLTSGRTNEQFF	TGTGCCACCAGTCTGACTAGCGGGAGGACCAATGAGCAGTTCTTC
.	TRBV18	.	TRBJ1-2	CASSPPSGYYGYTF	TGTGCCAGCTCACCACCGTCAGGGTACTATGGCTACACCTTC
.	TRBV7-9	.	TRBJ1-4	CASQGPTNEKLFF	TGTGCCTCACAGGGACCAACTAATGAAAAACTGTTTTTT
.	TRBV7-8	.	TRBJ2-2	CASSQSVEAHTGELFF	TGTGCCAGCAGCCAAAGCGTGGAGGCGCACACCGGGGAGCTGTTTTTT
TRBD2	TRBV5-1	.	TRBJ2-1	CASSLGLAGEAEQFF	TGCGCCAGCAGCCTCGGACTAGCGGGAGAGGCTGAGCAGTTCTTC
TRBD2	TRBV11-2	.	TRBJ2-2	CASSLRLAGARGTGELFF	TGTGCCAGCAGCTTAAGACTAGCGGGGGCTCGGGGCACCGGGGAGCTGTTTTTT
TRBD2	TRBV6-5	once	TRBJ2-7	CASRRSSGRYEQYF	TGTGCCAGCAGAAGGAGTAGCGGGAGATACGAGCAGTACTTC
.	TRBV10-1	few	TRBJ1-4	CASSEVRGPKEKLFF	TGCGCCAGCAGTGAGGTGCGGGGGCCTAAAGAAAAACTGTTTTTT
TRBD1	TRBV15	.	TRBJ2-1	CATSRSLRDRDDNEQFF	TGTGCCACCAGCAGATCCCTCCGGGACAGGGACGACAATGAGCAGTTCTTC
TRBD2	TRBV7-3	.	TRBJ2-3	CASSWQAGVVDTQYF	TGTGCCAGCAGCTGGCAAGCGGGAGTGGTAGATACGCAGTATTTT
.	TRBV5-5	.	TRBJ1-2	CASSLVPGLNTRYGYTF	TGTGCCAGCAGCTTGGTTCCGGGACTCAATACCCGATATGGCTACACCTTC
TRBD1	TRBV5-6	.	TRBJ2-7	CASSWGTGGGYEQYF	TGTGCCAGCAGCTGGGGGACAGGGGGAGGGTACGAGCAGTACTTC
.	TRBV12-3/TRBV12-4	.	TRBJ1-1	CASSPLPPSEAFF	TGTGCCAGCAGTCCCCTCCCGCCGAGTGAAGCTTTCTTT
.	TRBV13	.	TRBJ2-2	CASSLGLGQGNTGELFF	TGTGCCAGCAGCTTAGGCCTAGGGCAGGGTAACACCGGGGAGCTGTTTTTT
TRBD1	TRBV6-2/TRBV6-3	once	TRBJ2-3	CASSYGQGYTQYF	TGTGCCAGCAGTTACGGACAGGGTTATACGCAGTATTTT
.	TRBV12-3/TRBV12-4	.	TRBJ2-7	CASSPQQENEQYF	TGTGCCAGCAGTCCCCAACAGGAAAACGAGCAGTACTTC
.	TRBV5-5	.	TRBJ2-7	CASSVGGQSIEQYF	TGTGCCAGCAGCGTCGGGGGACAGTCGATCGAGCAGTACTTC
.	TRBV6-1	.	TRBJ2-3	CASSELLGQIGTDTQYF	TGTGCCAGCAGTGAGTTATTGGGCCAGATTGGCACAGATACGCAGTATTTT
.	TRBV18	.	TRBJ2-3	CASSPPGTIYTDTQYF	TGTGCCAGCTCACCACCGGGGACAATCTACACAGATACGCAGTATTTT
TRBD2	TRBV10-2	.	TRBJ2-6	CASRAGAGANVLTF	TGCGCCAGCAGGGCGGGAGCCGGGGCCAACGTCCTGACTTTC
.	TRBV10-3	once	TRBJ2-5	CAISESMGKGQGETQYF	TGTGCCATCAGTGAGTCGATGGGTAAGGGGCAGGGAGAGACCCAGTACTTC
.	TRBV29-1	once	TRBJ1-1	CSTGQGMGRTEAFF	TGCAGCACGGGGCAGGGAATGGGGAGGACTGAAGCTTTCTTT
.	TRBV3-1/TRBV3-2	.	TRBJ2-1	CASSPEASSYNEQFF	TGTGCCAGCAGCCCCGAGGCATCCTCCTACAATGAGCAGTTCTTC
TRBD2	TRBV7-3	.	TRBJ2-7	CASSWFLAGDSYEQYF	TGTGCCAGCAGCTGGTTTCTGGCGGGAGATTCCTACGAGCAGTACTTC
TRBD2	TRBV6-5	once	TRBJ2-1	CASSYREREAYNEQFF	TGTGCCAGCAGTTACAGGGAGCGGGAGGCCTACAATGAGCAGTTCTTC
TRBD2	TRBV27	.	TRBJ2-4	CASSTAGTSANIQYF	TGTGCCAGCAGTACGGCCGGGACTAGTGCGAACATTCAGTACTTC
.	TRBV7-3	few	TRBJ2-7	CASSSTSRGSEQYF	TGTGCCAGCAGCTCAACTAGCAGGGGGTCGGAGCAGTACTTC
.	TRBV3-1/TRBV3-2	.	TRBJ1-5	CASSQVNSNQPQHF	TGTGCCAGCAGCCAAGTCAATAGCAATCAGCCCCAGCATTTT
.	TRBV20-1	.	TRBJ2-7	CSASQRRVRSYEQYF	TGCAGTGCTAGTCAAAGGCGGGTCCGCTCCTACGAGCAGTACTTC
.	TRBV28	.	TRBJ2-7	CASSLWASYEQYF	TGTGCCAGCAGTTTATGGGCCTCCTACGAGCAGTACTTC
TRBD1	TRBV11-2	.	TRBJ2-7	CASSLGTGAYEQYF	TGTGCCAGCAGCTTGGGGACAGGGGCCTACGAGCAGTACTTC
.	TRBV7-9	.	TRBJ1-3	CASSPQLLRTGNTIYF	TGTGCCAGCAGCCCCCAGCTACTACGAACTGGAAACACCATATATTTT
.	TRBV18	.	TRBJ2-7	CASSPPPGVNEQYF	TGTGCCAGCTCACCGCCCCCGGGGGTCAACGAGCAGTACTTC
.	TRBV2	once	TRBJ1-5	CASSVYSNQPQHF	TGTGCCAGCAGTGTCTATAGCAATCAGCCCCAGCATTTT
TRBD2	TRBV5-4	.	TRBJ2-7	CASSYLFPSGRYEQYF	TGTGCCAGCAGCTACCTCTTTCCTAGCGGGAGATACGAGCAGTACTTC
.	TRBV14	.	TRBJ2-5	CASSPYRGGEDRKKTQYF	TGTGCCAGCAGCCCATACAGGGGCGGGGAGGATCGGAAAAAGACCCAGTACTTC
.	TRBV6-2/TRBV6-3	.	TRBJ1-2	CASSYSGGNYGYTF	TGTGCCAGCAGTTACTCTGGCGGCAACTATGGCTACACCTTC
TRBD2	TRBV7-9	.	TRBJ2-7	CASSSTSGAYEQYF	TGTGCCAGCAGTTCGACTAGCGGGGCTTACGAGCAGTACTTC
.	TRBV9	.	TRBJ2-1	CASSVSWRVRYNEQFF	TGTGCCAGCAGCGTCTCCTGGCGGGTTCGTTACAATGAGCAGTTCTTC
TRBD1	TRBV25-1	.	TRBJ1-2	CASSEGTGFNYGYTF	TGTGCCAGCAGTGAAGGGACAGGGTTTAACTATGGCTACACCTTC
.	TRBV5-1	.	TRBJ1-1	CASSLTGANTEAFF	TGCGCCAGCAGCTTGACAGGAGCGAACACTGAAGCTTTCTTT
TRBD2	TRBV20-1	.	TRBJ2-5	CSASVRLAGHPSHQETQYF	TGCAGTGCTAGTGTTAGACTAGCGGGACATCCTTCCCACCAAGAGACCCAGTACTTC
TRBD2	TRBV3-1/TRBV3-2	.	TRBJ2-7	CASSLLAGAYEQYF	TGTGCCAGCAGCCTGCTAGCGGGGGCCTACGAGCAGTACTTC
.	TRBV28	.	TRBJ2-1	CASSLFGGEQFF	TGTGCCAGCAGTTTATTCGGGGGTGAGCAGTTCTTC
TRBD1	TRBV27	.	TRBJ1-4	CASRLLGTGAEKLFF	TGTGCCAGCAGGTTACTGGGAACAGGGGCTGAAAAACTGTTTTTT
.	TRBV27	.	TRBJ2-7	CASSPRQARSYEQYF	TGTGCCAGCAGTCCACGACAGGCCCGCTCCTACGAGCAGTACTTC
.	TRBV7-3	.	TRBJ2-2	CASSLTAGVGPGELFF	TGTGCCAGCAGCTTAACAGCAGGGGTGGGGCCCGGGGAGCTGTTTTTT
.	TRBV2	.	TRBJ2-2	CASSETPTGELFF	TGTGCCAGCAGTGAAACACCCACCGGGGAGCTGTTTTTT
.	TRBV28	.	TRBJ2-7	CASSPPTGAYEQYF	TGTGCCAGCAGTCCGCCGACAGGAGCCTACGAGCAGTACTTC
.	TRBV5-1	few	TRBJ1-5	CASSPDRTNQPQHF	TGCGCCAGCAGCCCAGACAGGACCAATCAGCCCCAGCATTTT
TRBD2	TRBV19	.	TRBJ2-7	CASRPAASSGRAYF	TGTGCCAGTAGGCCCGCCGCCTCTAGCGGGAGGGCGTACTTC
.	TRBV12-3/TRBV12-4	.	TRBJ2-7	CASSLYRAYEQYF	TGTGCCAGCAGTTTGTACAGGGCCTACGAGCAGTACTTC
.	TRBV6-5	.	TRBJ2-7	CASTGRPPYEQYF	TGTGCCAGCACCGGCAGGCCCCCCTACGAGCAGTACTTC
TRBD2	TRBV7-9	.	TRBJ2-7	CASSGAGTSLSYEQYF	TGTGCCAGCAGCGGAGCCGGGACTAGTCTCTCATACGAGCAGTACTTC